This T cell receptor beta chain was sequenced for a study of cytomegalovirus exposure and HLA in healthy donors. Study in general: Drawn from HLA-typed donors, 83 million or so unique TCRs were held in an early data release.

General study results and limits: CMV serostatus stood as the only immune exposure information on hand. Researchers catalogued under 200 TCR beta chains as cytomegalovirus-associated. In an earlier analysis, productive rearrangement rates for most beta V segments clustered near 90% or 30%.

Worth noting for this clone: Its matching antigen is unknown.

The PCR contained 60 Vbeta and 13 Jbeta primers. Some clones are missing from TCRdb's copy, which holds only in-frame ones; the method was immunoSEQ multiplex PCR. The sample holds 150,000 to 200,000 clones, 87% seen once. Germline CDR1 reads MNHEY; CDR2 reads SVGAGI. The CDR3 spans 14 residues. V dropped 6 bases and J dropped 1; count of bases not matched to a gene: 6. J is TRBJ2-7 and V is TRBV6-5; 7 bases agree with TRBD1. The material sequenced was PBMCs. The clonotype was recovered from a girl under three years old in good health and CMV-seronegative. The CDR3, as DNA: TGTGCCAGCAGAAGACAGGGAAGATCCTACGAGCAGTACTTC. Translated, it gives CASRRQGRSYEQYF.